The present T cell receptor (beta chain) was sequenced within a study of post-analysis software for immune sequencing data (dated by TCRdb to 2013 to 2016). Concerning the study at large: Recorded disease courses included relapsing-remitting, secondary progressive and progressive-relapsing multiple sclerosis, with some patients lacking subtype annotation. The multiple sclerosis patient repertoires were compared with 11 previously published healthy control repertoires from donors aged roughly 6 to 25 years. A subset of samples was prepared in parallel using single-end sample barcoding, then pooled and co-amplified after Illumina adapter ligation. General findings and caveats noted by the study authors: Significantly lower normalized Chao1 diversity was found in multiple sclerosis patients than in controls, suggesting substantial peripheral T-cell clonal expansion. The multiple sclerosis patient group was slightly younger than the control group. Significantly higher frequencies in patients than in controls were found for about five TRBV segments, including TRBV5-6, TRBV5-1 and TRBV20-1. Direct clustering with F measure revealed strong co-clustering of samples prepared in the same batch, which led to a batch-effect correction.

Library preparation used PCR. Sequencing was carried out with an Illumina HiSeq 2500. To reduce PCR and sequencing biases, unique molecular identifiers were built into the TCR beta cDNA libraries. Per 1 to 10 million input T cells, approximately 500,000 cDNA molecules were obtained, such that each molecule approximated one T cell. Patient libraries were prepared and sequenced with the same protocol used for the earlier healthy control dataset. Samples belonging to the same batch were prepared together, multiplexed and sequenced on a shared HiSeq lane. Regarding the original processing steps: MIGEC handled the raw barcoded reads, throwing out single-read molecular identifier groups before consensus assembly and CDR3 extraction. VDJtools was used for post-analysis of the clonotype tables, with diversity normalized by down-sampling every dataset to the smallest sample size. To correct batch-related cross-sample contamination, repertoire overlap clustering matched CDR3 amino acid sequences but not nucleotide sequences. The public reads were reprocessed in TCRdb via fastp at Q25 and MiXCR, keeping in-frame beta chains. Rows are combined by CDR3 protein, so each entry shows the most common genes and DNA. The V and J calls and clone size are TCRdb's, not the authors'. The sample table shows about 540,000 distinct CDR3 sequences, and 34% are seen once. The top ten constitute about 5.6% of the sample.

TCR beta repertoires were profiled from peripheral blood of about a dozen young patients with multiple sclerosis to demonstrate the VDJtools post-analysis software. The multiple sclerosis patients were children and adolescents ranging in age from about 6 to 17 years. CDR1 and CDR2 are read off the germline V gene (reference sequence) as LNHDA and SQIVND. The CDR3 has 12 amino acids, counting the end cysteine and phenylalanine. The DNA shown is the 36-base CDR3, in frame from base 1. At the junction V is shortened by 4 bases and J by 12 bases, with 13 bases in between. Concerning this clonotype: Its specific antigen is unknown. No base quality information exists; no much larger clone differs at one position.

The sample was blood. The rearranged segments are TRBV19 and TRBJ2-1, with no reliable assignment of the D segment. This clonotype was sampled from a girl aged 2-17 years with multiple sclerosis. The DNA sequence is TGTGCCAGTAGTACCCGGGCGACGGGGCAGTTCTTC. The encoded protein is CASSTRATGQFF.